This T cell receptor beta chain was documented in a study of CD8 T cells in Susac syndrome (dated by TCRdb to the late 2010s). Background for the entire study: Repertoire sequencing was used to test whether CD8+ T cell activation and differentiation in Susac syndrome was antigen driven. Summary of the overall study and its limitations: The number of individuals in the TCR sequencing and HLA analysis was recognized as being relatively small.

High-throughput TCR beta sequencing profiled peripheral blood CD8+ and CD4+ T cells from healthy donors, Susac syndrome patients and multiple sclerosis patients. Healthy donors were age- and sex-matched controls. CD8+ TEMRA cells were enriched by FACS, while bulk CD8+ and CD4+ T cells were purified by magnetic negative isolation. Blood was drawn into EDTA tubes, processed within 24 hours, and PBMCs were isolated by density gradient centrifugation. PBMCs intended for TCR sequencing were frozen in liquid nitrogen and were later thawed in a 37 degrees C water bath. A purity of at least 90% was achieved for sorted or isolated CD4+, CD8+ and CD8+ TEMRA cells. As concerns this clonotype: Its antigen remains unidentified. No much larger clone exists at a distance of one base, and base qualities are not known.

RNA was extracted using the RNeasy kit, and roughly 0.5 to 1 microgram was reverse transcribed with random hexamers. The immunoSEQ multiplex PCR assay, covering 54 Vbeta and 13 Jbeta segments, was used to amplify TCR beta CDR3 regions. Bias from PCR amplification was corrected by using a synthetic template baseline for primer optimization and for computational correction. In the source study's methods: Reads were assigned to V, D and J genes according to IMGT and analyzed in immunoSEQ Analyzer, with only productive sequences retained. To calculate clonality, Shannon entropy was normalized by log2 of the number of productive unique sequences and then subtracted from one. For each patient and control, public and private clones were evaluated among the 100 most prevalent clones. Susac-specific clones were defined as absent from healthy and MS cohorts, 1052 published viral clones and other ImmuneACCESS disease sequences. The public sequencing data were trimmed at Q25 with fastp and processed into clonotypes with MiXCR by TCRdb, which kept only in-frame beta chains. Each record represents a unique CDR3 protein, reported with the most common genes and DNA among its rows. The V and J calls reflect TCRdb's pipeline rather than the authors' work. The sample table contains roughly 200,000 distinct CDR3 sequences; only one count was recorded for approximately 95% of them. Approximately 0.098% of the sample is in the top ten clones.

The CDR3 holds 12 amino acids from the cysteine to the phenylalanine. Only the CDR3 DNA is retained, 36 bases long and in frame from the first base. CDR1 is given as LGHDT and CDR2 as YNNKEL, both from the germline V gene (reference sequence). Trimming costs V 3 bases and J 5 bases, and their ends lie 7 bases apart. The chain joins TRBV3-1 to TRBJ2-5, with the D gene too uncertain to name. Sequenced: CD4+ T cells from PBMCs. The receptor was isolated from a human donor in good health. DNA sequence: TGTGCCAGCAGCCAGTGGGATGAGACCCAGTACTTC. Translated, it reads CASSQWDETQYF.